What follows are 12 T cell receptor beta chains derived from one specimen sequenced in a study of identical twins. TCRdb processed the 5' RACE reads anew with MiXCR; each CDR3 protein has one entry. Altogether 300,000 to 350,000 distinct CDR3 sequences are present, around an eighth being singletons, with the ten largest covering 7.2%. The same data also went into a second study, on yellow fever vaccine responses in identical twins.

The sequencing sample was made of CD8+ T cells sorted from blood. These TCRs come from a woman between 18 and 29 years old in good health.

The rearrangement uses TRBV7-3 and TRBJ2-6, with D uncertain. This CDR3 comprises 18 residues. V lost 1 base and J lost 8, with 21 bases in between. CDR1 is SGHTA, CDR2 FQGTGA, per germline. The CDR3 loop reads CASSLIRSIPLVTNVLTF. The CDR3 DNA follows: TGTGCCAGCAGCTTAATTCGTTCGATCCCGCTGGTTACCAACGTCCTGACTTTC.

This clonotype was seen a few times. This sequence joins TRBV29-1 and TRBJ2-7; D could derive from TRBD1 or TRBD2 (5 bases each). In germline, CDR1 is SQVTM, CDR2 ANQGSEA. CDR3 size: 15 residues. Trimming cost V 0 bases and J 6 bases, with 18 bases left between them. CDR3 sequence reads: CSVEDRGRFSGEQYF. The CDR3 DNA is TGCAGCGTTGAAGACCGGGGCCGTTTTTCCGGCGAGCAGTACTTC.

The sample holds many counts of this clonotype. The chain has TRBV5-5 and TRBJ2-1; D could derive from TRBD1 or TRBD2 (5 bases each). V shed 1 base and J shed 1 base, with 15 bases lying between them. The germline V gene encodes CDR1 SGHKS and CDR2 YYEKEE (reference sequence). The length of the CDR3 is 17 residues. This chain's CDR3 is CASSLRGRSESYNEQFF. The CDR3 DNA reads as TGTGCCAGCAGCTTGCGGGGCAGGTCGGAATCCTACAATGAGCAGTTCTTC.

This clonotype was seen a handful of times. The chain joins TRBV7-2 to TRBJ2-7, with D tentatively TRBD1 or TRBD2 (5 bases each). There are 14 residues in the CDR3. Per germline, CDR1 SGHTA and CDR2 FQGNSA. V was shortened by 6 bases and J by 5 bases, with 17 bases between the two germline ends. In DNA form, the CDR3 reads TGTGCCAGCAGGGGACGAGACTCGTTGCACGAGCAGTACTTC. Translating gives CASRGRDSLHEQYF.

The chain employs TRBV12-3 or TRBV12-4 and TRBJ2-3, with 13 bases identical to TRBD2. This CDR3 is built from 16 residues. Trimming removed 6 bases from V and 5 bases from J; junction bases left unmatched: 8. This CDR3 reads CASSTSGGAMRDTQYF. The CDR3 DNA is TGTGCCAGCAGCACTAGCGGGGGGGCGATGAGAGATACGCAGTATTTT.

In nucleotides, the CDR3 is TGCGCCAGCAGCTTGCTTTACACAGATACGCAGTATTTT. Protein product: CASSLLYTDTQYF. The chain links TRBV5-1 to TRBJ2-3; no definite D call. Germline V gene lookup returns CDR1 SGHRS and CDR2 YFSETQ. This CDR3 has 13 amino acids. Trimming left V 1 base short and J 2 bases short, with 5 bases between. Using reference TRBV5-1 and TRBJ2-3 for the parts outside the CDR3, the full variable domain is KAGVTQTPRYLIKTRGQQVTLSCSPISGHRSVSWYQQTPGQGLQFLFEYFSETQRNKGNFPGRFSGRQFSNSRSEMNVSTLELGDSALYLCASSLLYTDTQYFGPGTRLTVL.

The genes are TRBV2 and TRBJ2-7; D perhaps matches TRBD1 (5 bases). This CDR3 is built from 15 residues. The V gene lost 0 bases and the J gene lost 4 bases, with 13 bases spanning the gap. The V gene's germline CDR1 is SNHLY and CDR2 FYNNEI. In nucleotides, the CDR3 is TGTGCCAGCAGTGAAGCGGAAGGTCAGGGTTACGAGCAGTACTTC. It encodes CASSEAEGQGYEQYF.

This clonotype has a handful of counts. The CDR3 here is CASGCCFIRWGPSGSTYNEQFF. The CDR3 DNA reads TGTGCCAGCGGATGCTGCTTCATCAGGTGGGGGCCTAGCGGGAGTACTTACAATGAGCAGTTCTTC. V usage is TRBV3-1 and J usage is TRBJ2-1, with 10 positions matching TRBD2. This CDR3 has 22 residues. Per germline, CDR1 LGHDT and CDR2 YNNKEL (reference sequence). V was clipped by 8 bases and J by 4 bases; unmatched bases: 29.

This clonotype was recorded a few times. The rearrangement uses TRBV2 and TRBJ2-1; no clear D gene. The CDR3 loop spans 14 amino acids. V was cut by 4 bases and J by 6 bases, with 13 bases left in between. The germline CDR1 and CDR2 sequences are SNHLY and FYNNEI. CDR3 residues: CASSGSGFSNEQFF. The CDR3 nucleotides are TGTGCCAGCAGTGGTTCAGGTTTTAGCAATGAGCAGTTCTTC.

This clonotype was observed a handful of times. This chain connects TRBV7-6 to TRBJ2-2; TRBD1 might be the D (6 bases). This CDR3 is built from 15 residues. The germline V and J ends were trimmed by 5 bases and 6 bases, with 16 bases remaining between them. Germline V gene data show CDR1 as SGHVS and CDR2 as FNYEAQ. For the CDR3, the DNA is TGTGCCAGCAGCCCAGGAGGAACAGGGCCCGGGGAGCTGTTTTTT. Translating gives CASSPGGTGPGELFF.

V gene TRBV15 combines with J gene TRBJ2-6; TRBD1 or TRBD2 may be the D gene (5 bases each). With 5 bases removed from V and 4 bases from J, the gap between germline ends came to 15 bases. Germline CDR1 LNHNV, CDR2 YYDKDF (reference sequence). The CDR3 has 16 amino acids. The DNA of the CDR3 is TGTGCCACCAGCTCCCGTTGGGGGTCGGGGGCCAACGTCCTGACTTTC. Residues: CATSSRWGSGANVLTF.

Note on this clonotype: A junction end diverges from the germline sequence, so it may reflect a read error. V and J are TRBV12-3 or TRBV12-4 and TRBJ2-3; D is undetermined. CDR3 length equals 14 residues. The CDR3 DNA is TGTGCCACCAGTTCTGGCCTGGCCACAGATACGCAGTATTTT. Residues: CATSSGLATDTQYF.